The 7 T cell receptor beta chains below were found in one sample sequenced in a study of regulatory T cells in long-lasting Graves disease. TCR beta libraries were built with iRepertoire HTBI primers and Arm-PCR of CDR3 regions. TCRdb called the multiplex PCR reads again in MiXCR, with one record for every CDR3 protein. The sample comprises about 220,000 distinct CDR3 sequences, around 19% of which are singletons, and 12% rests with the top ten. Specified time point: newly diagnosed GD, antithyroid drugs for less than 3 months. RNA isolated from PBMCs was used to make the TCR library. This same sample was also part of a study on T cells in Graves' hyperthyroidism and ophthalmopathy.

Source: peripheral blood mononuclear cells (PBMCs), taken at new diagnosis, from a patient treated with antithyroid drugs. These receptors originate from a woman in her thirties with Graves disease.

This clonotype was found many times. The chain carries TRBV6-5 and TRBJ2-7; D uncertain. The CDR3 runs 12 residues. Trimming pared 2 bases from V and 6 bases from J, leaving 8 bases between. Germline V gene lookup returns CDR1 MNHEY and CDR2 SVGAGI. The chain's CDR3 is CASSYLGGEQYF. The CDR3 DNA follows: TGTGCCAGCAGTTACCTCGGCGGCGAGCAGTACTTC.

There are many counts of this clonotype. The chain carries TRBV19 and TRBJ1-2; D unclear. CDR1 and CDR2 from the germline V gene are LNHDA and SQIVND (reference sequence). This CDR3 has 15 amino acids. V lost 0 bases, J lost 5 bases, and 13 bases lay in between. In DNA, the CDR3 is TGTGCCAGTAGTATAGATCCTGCGGTGGTATATGGCTACACCTTC. It yields the protein CASSIDPAVVYGYTF. The variable domain in full, completed from reference TRBV19 and TRBJ1-2, reads DGGITQSPKYLFRKEGQNVTLSCEQNLNHDAMYWYRQDPGQGLRLIYYSQIVNDFQKGDIAEGYSVSREKKESFPLTVTSAQKNPTAFYLCASSIDPAVVYGYTFGSGTRLTVV.

In this sample, this clonotype turned up many times. The chain couples TRBV30 to TRBJ2-2, with 11 bases that match TRBD2. Germline lookup yields CDR1 GTSNPN and CDR2 SVGIG (reference sequence). CDR3 length equals 15 residues. The V segment lost 0 bases and the J segment 3 bases; nucleotides outside the gene matches: 0. The CDR3, as DNA: TGTGCCTGGAGTGTACTAGCGGGGGACACCGGGGAGCTGTTTTTT. Protein: CAWSVLAGDTGELFF.

In this sample, this clonotype turned up a few times. This sequence joins TRBV19 and TRBJ1-2; D unclear. The CDR3 totals 12 residues. Germline V gives CDR1 LNHDA, CDR2 SQIVND (reference sequence). V was clipped by 2 bases and J by 8 bases, with 9 bases between them. This chain's CDR3 is CASSIRADGYTF. For the CDR3, the DNA is TGTGCCAGTAGTATACGGGCCGACGGCTACACCTTC.

At least ten counts were recorded for this clonotype. The gene calls are TRBV20-1 and TRBJ2-3, with TRBD1 matching over 10 bases. The germline V gene has CDR1 DFQATT and CDR2 SNEGSKA (reference sequence). The CDR3 loop spans 15 amino acids. The J segment lost 2 bases and the V segment lost 5 bases, leaving 7 bases of the junction unmatched. The CDR3 sequence: CSAVGDRGSTDTQYF. For the CDR3, the DNA is TGCAGTGCTGTTGGGGACAGGGGATCCACAGATACGCAGTATTTT.

In this sample, this clonotype turned up many times. The chain has TRBV11-2 and TRBJ1-6; the match to TRBD1 covers 7 bases. Germline-derived CDR1 and CDR2 are SGHAT and FQNNGV. V gave up 4 bases and J gave up 6 bases; unmatched junction bases: 3. The CDR3 runs to 14 residues. The CDR3 is CASSYNRGNSPLHF. As DNA, the CDR3 is TGTGCCAGCAGCTACAACAGGGGTAATTCACCCCTCCACTTT.

This clonotype appeared a few times. A far larger clone is a single base away, which makes a read error likely. The rearrangement uses TRBV11-2 and TRBJ1-2; D is unresolved. V gave up 5 bases and J gave up 1 base, with 14 bases separating them. The CDR3 spans 15 residues. Germline V gives CDR1 SGHAT, CDR2 FQNNGV. The CDR3 nucleotides read TGTGCCAGCAGCCAAGAGGGAGGAGATAACTATGGCTACACCTTC. This encodes CASSQEGGDNYGYTF.